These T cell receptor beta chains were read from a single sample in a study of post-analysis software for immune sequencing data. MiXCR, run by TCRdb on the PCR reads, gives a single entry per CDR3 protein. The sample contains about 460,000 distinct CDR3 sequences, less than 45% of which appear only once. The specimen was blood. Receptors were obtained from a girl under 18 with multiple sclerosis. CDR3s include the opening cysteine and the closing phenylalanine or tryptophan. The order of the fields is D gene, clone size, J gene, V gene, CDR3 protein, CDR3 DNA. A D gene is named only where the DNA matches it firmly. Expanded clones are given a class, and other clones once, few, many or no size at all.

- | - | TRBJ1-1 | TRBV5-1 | CASSLVGQLNTEAFF | TGCGCCAGCAGCTTGGTTGGACAGCTAAACACTGAAGCTTTCTTT
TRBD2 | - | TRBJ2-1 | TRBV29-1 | CSVDSGRAHNEQFF | TGCAGCGTTGACAGCGGGAGGGCTCACAATGAGCAGTTCTTC
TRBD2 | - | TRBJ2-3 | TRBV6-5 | CASSYSWLAGKRADTQYF | TGTGCCAGCAGTTACTCGTGGCTAGCGGGAAAAAGAGCAGATACGCAGTATTTT
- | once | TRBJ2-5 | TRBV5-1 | CASSLEGYETQYF | TGCGCCAGCAGCTTGGAAGGGTACGAGACCCAGTACTTC
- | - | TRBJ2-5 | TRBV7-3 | CASSLLGPQETQYF | TGTGCCAGCAGCTTATTGGGGCCCCAAGAGACCCAGTACTTC
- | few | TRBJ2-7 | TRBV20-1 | CSARDRGRIYEQYF | TGCAGTGCTAGAGACAGGGGACGGATCTACGAGCAGTACTTC
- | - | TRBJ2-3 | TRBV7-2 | CASSLGPRDTQYF | TGTGCCAGCAGCTTGGGCCCACGCGATACGCAGTATTTT
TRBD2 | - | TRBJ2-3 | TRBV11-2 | CASSLVPGLAGFTDTQYF | TGTGCCAGCAGCTTGGTTCCGGGACTAGCGGGCTTCACAGATACGCAGTATTTT
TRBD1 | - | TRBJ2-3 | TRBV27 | CASSPGTGVSRTQYF | TGTGCCAGCAGCCCCGGGACAGGGGTCAGTCGAACGCAGTATTTT
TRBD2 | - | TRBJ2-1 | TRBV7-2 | CASSFRGRASEQFF | TGTGCCAGCAGCTTTCGCGGGAGGGCGAGTGAGCAGTTCTTC
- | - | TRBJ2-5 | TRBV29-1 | CSGFVRQETQYF | TGCAGCGGATTCGTGCGGCAAGAGACCCAGTACTTC
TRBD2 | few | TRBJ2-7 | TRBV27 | CASRPAGSGYEQYF | TGTGCCAGCAGGCCAGCGGGGAGTGGCTACGAGCAGTACTTC
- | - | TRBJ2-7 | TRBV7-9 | CASSLVIPVWGQYF | TGTGCCAGCAGCTTAGTCATCCCGGTATGGGGGCAGTACTTC
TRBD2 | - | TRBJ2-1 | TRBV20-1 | CSASQREMGNEQFF | TGCAGTGCTTCGCAGCGGGAGATGGGTAATGAGCAGTTCTTC
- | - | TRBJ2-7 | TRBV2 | CASKARGSNEQYF | TGTGCCAGCAAGGCCAGGGGCTCGAACGAGCAGTACTTC
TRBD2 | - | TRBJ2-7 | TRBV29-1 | CSVQNSGRSSYEQYF | TGCAGCGTCCAAAATAGCGGGAGGAGCTCCTACGAGCAGTACTTC
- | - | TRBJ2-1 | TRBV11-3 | CASSLGRNSYNEQFF | TGTGCCAGCAGCTTAGGTAGGAACTCCTACAATGAGCAGTTCTTC
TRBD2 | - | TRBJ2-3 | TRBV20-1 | CSASLTRGGRLGDTQYF | TGCAGTGCTAGTCTAACCCGGGGGGGCCGGTTAGGGGATACGCAGTATTTT
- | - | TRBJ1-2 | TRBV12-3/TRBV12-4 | CASSLRDSGNYGYTF | TGTGCCAGCAGCTTAAGGGACTCGGGGAACTATGGCTACACCTTC
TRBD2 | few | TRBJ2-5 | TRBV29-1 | CSVASWGGETQYF | TGCAGCGTTGCTAGCTGGGGAGGGGAGACCCAGTACTTC
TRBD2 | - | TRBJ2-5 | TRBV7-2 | CASSWRLAVETQYF | TGTGCCAGCAGCTGGAGACTAGCGGTTGAGACCCAGTACTTC
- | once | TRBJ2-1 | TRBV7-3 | CASAPGPNPYNEQFF | TGTGCCAGCGCCCCGGGGCCAAATCCCTACAATGAGCAGTTCTTC
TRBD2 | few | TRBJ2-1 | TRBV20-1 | CSAPVATSGGSNEQFF | TGCAGTGCTCCCGTTGCGACAAGCGGGGGAAGCAATGAGCAGTTCTTC
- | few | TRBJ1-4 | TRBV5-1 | CASSNGVSPTNEKLFF | TGCGCCAGCAGCAACGGGGTATCTCCAACTAATGAAAAACTGTTTTTT
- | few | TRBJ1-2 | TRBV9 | CASSVDGTVADGYTF | TGTGCCAGCAGCGTAGACGGGACGGTGGCAGATGGCTACACCTTC
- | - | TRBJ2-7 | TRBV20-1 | CSAPQGSHEQYF | TGCAGTGCTCCTCAGGGGTCCCACGAGCAGTACTTC
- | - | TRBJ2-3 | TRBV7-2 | CASSLAGGVWDTQYF | TGTGCCAGCAGCTTAGCGGGAGGCGTTTGGGATACGCAGTATTTT